These 10 T cell receptor beta chains came from one sample sequenced in a study of human CD8 memory T cell subsets (dated by TCRdb to the early 2020s). A Human TCR Profiling Kit was used to prepare UMI-labeled 5' RACE TCRbeta libraries. TCRdb reprocessed the reads, so every CDR3 protein sequence counts as one entry and DNA is not shown. The sample table on file contains fewer than 7,500 distinct CDR3 sequences. The top ten clonotypes cover less than 25% of the sample. What was sequenced was CD8+ T cells from PBMCs. The receptor source for this set is a human donor in good health.

The chain carries TRBV10-3 and TRBJ2-5; lacking DNA, the TRBD2 call made by TCRdb goes unchecked. This CDR3 spans 13 amino acids. Germline values: CDR1 ENHRY, CDR2 SYGVKD. CDR3 protein: CAISSIGGETQYF.

Judged by frequency, this clonotype is medium-sized. The V call is TRBV7-6, the J call TRBJ2-7; TCRdb's assignment of TRBD1 cannot be checked, as there is no DNA. Germline CDR1 SGHVS, CDR2 FNYEAQ. The length of the CDR3 is 14 residues. CDR3 residues: CASSLEQGTDEQYF.

The V call is TRBV6-1, the J call TRBJ2-2; TCRdb's D gene call, TRBD2, goes unchecked for lack of DNA. Per the germline V gene, CDR1 is MNHNS and CDR2 is SASEGT. The CDR3 totals 19 residues. This CDR3 is CASSEANPTSASNTGELFF.

The rearrangement links TRBV4-3 to TRBJ2-7; no DNA is available, so the TRBD1 call from TCRdb remains unchecked. From germline, CDR1 is LGHNA and CDR2 YSLEER. This CDR3 is built from 15 residues. CDR3 protein: CASSQGIAQGDEQYF.

CDR3 sequence: CASSSGQAEKLFF. The J gene is TRBJ1-4, the V gene TRBV7-2; TCRdb's D call of TRBD1 is untestable without DNA. Germline V lookup: CDR1 SGHTA, CDR2 FQGNSA. This CDR3 spans 13 amino acids.

V is TRBV28 and J is TRBJ2-1; the D call from TCRdb, TRBD2, cannot be confirmed without DNA. CDR3 length equals 16 residues. Per the germline V gene, CDR1 is MDHEN and CDR2 is SYDVKM. The chain's CDR3 is CASSSPLAGVGNEQFF.

CDR3 residues: CASSPETASGFNQPQHF. The gene calls are TRBV5-4 and TRBJ1-5; lacking DNA, the TRBD1 call made by TCRdb goes unchecked. In germline, CDR1 is SGHNT, CDR2 YYREEE (reference sequence). This CDR3 has 17 amino acids.

This chain uses TRBV30 with TRBJ1-2. The CDR3 extends over 15 amino acids. Germline values: CDR1 GTSNPN, CDR2 SVGIG (reference sequence). The CDR3 here is CAWSVSGTIANGYTF.

The genes are TRBV29-1 and TRBJ2-1. Germline V gene data show CDR1 as SQVTM and CDR2 as ANQGSEA. The CDR3 extends over 11 amino acids. The CDR3 sequence is CSVELGNEQFF.

The J gene is TRBJ2-7, the V gene TRBV7-9; TCRdb designates TRBD1, a call that cannot be tested without DNA. Germline loops: CDR1 SEHNR, CDR2 FQNEAQ (reference sequence). The CDR3 has 16 amino acids. CDR3 residues: CASSSSGTGHIYEQYF.